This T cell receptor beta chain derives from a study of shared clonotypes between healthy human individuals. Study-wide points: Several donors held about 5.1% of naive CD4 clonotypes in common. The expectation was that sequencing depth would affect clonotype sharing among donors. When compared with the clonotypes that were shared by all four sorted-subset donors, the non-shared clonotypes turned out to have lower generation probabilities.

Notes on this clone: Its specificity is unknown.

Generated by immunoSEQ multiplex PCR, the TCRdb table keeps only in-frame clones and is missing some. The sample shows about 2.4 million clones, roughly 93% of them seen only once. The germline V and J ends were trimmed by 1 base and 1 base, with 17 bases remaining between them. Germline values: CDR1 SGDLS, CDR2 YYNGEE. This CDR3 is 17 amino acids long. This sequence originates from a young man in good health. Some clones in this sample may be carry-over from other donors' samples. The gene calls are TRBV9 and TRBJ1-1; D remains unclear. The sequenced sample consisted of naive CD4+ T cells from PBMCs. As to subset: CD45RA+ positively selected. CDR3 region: CASSVSIFRGENTEAFF. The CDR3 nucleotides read TGTGCCAGCAGCGTATCCATTTTTAGAGGCGAGAACACTGAAGCTTTCTTT. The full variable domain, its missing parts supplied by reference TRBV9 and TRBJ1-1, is DSGVTQTPKHLITATGQRVTLRCSPRSGDLSVYWYQQSLDQGLQFLIQYYNGEERAKGNILERFSAQQFPDLHSELNLSSLELGDSALYFCASSVSIFRGENTEAFFGQGTRLTVV.